This entry lists 32 T cell receptor beta chains sequenced from one sample in a study of shared clonotypes between healthy human individuals. The repertoire was sequenced with immunoSEQ multiplex PCR; TCRdb's copy has only in-frame clones and lacks some. The table lists around 2,000,000 clones, 85% to 95% of them singletons. Naive CD8 cells comprised CD45RO-negative, CCR7-positively selected cells, excluding terminally differentiated effector memory CD45RA+ cells. Material for sequencing was naive CD8+ T cells sorted from blood. These receptors all come from a man aged 18 to 35 in good health.

The chain links TRBV30 to TRBJ2-3; unclear D gene. This CDR3 has 13 residues. Germline assignment: CDR1 GTSNPN and CDR2 SVGIG (reference sequence). V dropped 3 bases and J dropped 1 base, with 8 bases sitting between them. The CDR3 protein is CAWSFGRTDTQYF. The CDR3 nucleotides read TGTGCCTGGAGCTTCGGGCGCACAGATACGCAGTATTTT.

The genes are TRBV11-1 and TRBJ2-7; 7 nucleotides match TRBD1. J was trimmed by 1 base and V by 0 bases; bases with no gene match: 3. The CDR3 has 15 residues. CDR1 SGHAT and CDR2 FQDESV come from the germline V gene (reference sequence). DNA of the CDR3: TGTGCCAGCAGCTTAGCCAGGGGGTATTCCTACGAGCAGTACTTC. It yields the protein CASSLARGYSYEQYF.

Comments on this clone: The same CDR3 also results from other DNA sequences found in this sample. The CDR3, as DNA: TGCGCCAGCAGCTTGGCCGGGGGGAACTATGGCTACACCTTC. The encoded protein is CASSLAGGNYGYTF. The chain carries TRBV5-1 and TRBJ1-2, with D maybe TRBD1 (5 bases). Trimming left V 0 bases short and J 2 bases short, with 8 bases between. The CDR3 runs 14 residues. The germline V gene encodes CDR1 SGHRS and CDR2 YFSETQ.

This chain links TRBV4-1 with TRBJ1-1; D uncertain. The CDR3 is made up of 13 amino acids. Trimming left V 0 bases short and J 1 base short, with 3 bases between. Germline loops: CDR1 MGHRA, CDR2 YSYEKL. The CDR3 sequence is CASSQEPNTEAFF. In DNA, the CDR3 is TGCGCCAGCAGCCAAGAACCGAACACTGAAGCTTTCTTT.

This chain uses TRBV5-6 with TRBJ2-1, with a weak D call TRBD1 (6 bases). Trimming shortened V by 6 bases and J by 5 bases, and 15 bases separated the two germline ends. CDR3 size: 14 residues. Germline CDR1 SGHDT, CDR2 YYEEEE. The CDR3 bases are TGTGCCAGCACCTTCAACGGGGACAACAATGAGCAGTTCTTC. Translation: CASTFNGDNNEQFF.

The J gene is TRBJ2-7, the V gene TRBV5-6, with TRBD1 identical over 7 bases. The CDR3 extends over 13 amino acids. Germline V gene lookup returns CDR1 SGHDT and CDR2 YYEEEE. V lost 4 bases to trimming and J lost 3 bases; unmatched junction nucleotides: 4. The CDR3 bases are TGTGCCAGCAGCGGGGACAGACACTACGAGCAGTACTTC. Its protein is CASSGDRHYEQYF.

Note on this clone: The sample holds other DNA sequences that translate to the same CDR3. V gene TRBV7-9 combines with J gene TRBJ2-7; 7 bases match TRBD2. Germline V gene data show CDR1 as SEHNR and CDR2 as FQNEAQ (reference sequence). The CDR3 has 14 residues. V lost 1 base and J lost 5; bases outside the gene matches: 5. The CDR3 DNA is TGTGCCAGCAGCTTAGTTGGCGGGAGCAACGAGCAGTACTTC. Translated: CASSLVGGSNEQYF.

The gene calls are TRBV6-5 and TRBJ1-1; D perhaps matches TRBD1 (5 bases). Germline V lookup: CDR1 MNHEY, CDR2 SVGAGI. The CDR3 has 13 amino acids. V was trimmed by 2 bases and J by 7 bases, leaving 11 bases between them. CDR3 region: CASSYTWGHEAFF. The CDR3 bases are TGTGCCAGCAGTTACACCTGGGGCCATGAAGCTTTCTTT.

V gene TRBV19 combines with J gene TRBJ1-4; D perhaps matches TRBD1 (5 bases). Looked up from germline, CDR1 is LNHDA and CDR2 is SQIVND (reference sequence). This CDR3 has 13 amino acids. Trimming removed 7 bases at V and 8 bases at J, with 14 bases between. CDR3 nucleotide sequence: TGTGCCAGTATGACCCACGGGGGAGAAAAACTGTTTTTT. Protein: CASMTHGGEKLFF.

The gene calls are TRBV28 and TRBJ1-2, with D possibly being TRBD1 (5 bases). Trimming left V 7 bases short and J 8 bases short, with 14 bases between. The CDR3 extends over 12 amino acids. Germline V gene lookup returns CDR1 MDHEN and CDR2 SYDVKM. The CDR3 region is CASTVGEGGYTF. The CDR3 coding sequence is TGTGCCAGCACTGTAGGGGAGGGGGGCTACACCTTC.

Comment on this clone: Other DNA sequences in the sample encode the same CDR3. The chain joins TRBV9 to TRBJ2-7; 7 nucleotides align to TRBD1. The J segment lost 2 bases and the V segment lost 0 bases, leaving 2 bases of the junction unmatched. The CDR3 contains 14 residues. Germline V gene sequence: CDR1 SGDLS, CDR2 YYNGEE. As DNA, the CDR3 is TGTGCCAGCAGCGTAGGGGACAGTCCCTACGAGCAGTACTTC. Translated, it gives CASSVGDSPYEQYF.

The rearrangement uses TRBV7-9 and TRBJ1-3, with 7 bases fitting TRBD1. Germline V CDR1 and CDR2: SEHNR, FQNEAQ (reference sequence). The V and J ends lost 4 bases and 3 bases, in that order; junction bases with no gene match: 6. The CDR3 has 15 residues. CDR3 DNA: TGTGCCAGCAGCTCCCCAGACAGGGATGGAAACACCATATATTTT. It specifies CASSSPDRDGNTIYF. The complete variable domain, with remaining parts taken from reference TRBV7-9 and TRBJ1-3, reads DTGVSQNPRHKITKRGQNVTFRCDPISEHNRLYWYRQTLGQGPEFLTYFQNEAQLEKSRLLSDRFSAERPKGSFSTLEIQRTEQGDSAMYLCASSSPDRDGNTIYFGEGSWLTVV.

V usage is TRBV2 and J usage is TRBJ2-7; TRBD1 is a possible D gene (6 bases). The CDR3 covers 14 residues. Trimming shortened V by 4 bases and J by 3 bases, and 13 bases separated the two germline ends. Germline V CDR1 and CDR2: SNHLY, FYNNEI. The CDR3 sequence is CASSVQGSFYEQYF. DNA of the CDR3: TGTGCCAGCAGTGTTCAGGGGAGTTTCTACGAGCAGTACTTC.

The gene calls are TRBV5-6 and TRBJ2-2, with D uncertain. V gave up 3 bases and J gave up 7 bases, with 10 bases separating them. CDR3 length equals 13 residues. Germline V gives CDR1 SGHDT, CDR2 YYEEEE. The CDR3 region has the DNA TGTGCCAGCAGCTCAACCTACGGCGGGGAGCTGTTTTTT. It codes for CASSSTYGGELFF.

V is TRBV5-6 and J is TRBJ2-3; 12 nucleotides align to TRBD1. In germline, CDR1 is SGHDT, CDR2 YYEEEE. The length of the CDR3 is 18 residues. Losses at the gene ends were 4 bases for V and 1 base for J; bases not matched to a gene: 10. The CDR3 spells CASSVGPGQGARTDTQYF. CDR3 coding DNA: TGTGCCAGCAGCGTTGGCCCGGGACAGGGGGCCCGCACAGATACGCAGTATTTT.

The chain has TRBV10-3 and TRBJ2-5, with D possibly being TRBD2 (7 bases). This CDR3 region has 15 residues. The germline V gene has CDR1 ENHRY and CDR2 SYGVKD. The V and J ends lost 7 bases and 1 base respectively, with 16 bases between them. The CDR3 DNA reads as TGTGCCATCATGGGGGGGCCGGGGGCCCAAGAGACCCAGTACTTC. It specifies CAIMGGPGAQETQYF.

This chain uses TRBV2 with TRBJ2-2; D uncertain. Germline V gene data show CDR1 as SNHLY and CDR2 as FYNNEI. CDR3 length: 15 residues. The germline V and J ends were trimmed by 1 base and 3 bases, with 9 bases remaining between them. The CDR3 bases are TGTGCCAGCAGTGAAGGGGCAGCGTACACCGGGGAGCTGTTTTTT. Translating gives CASSEGAAYTGELFF.

The V call is TRBV5-1, the J call TRBJ2-4; 9 bases agree with TRBD1. V lost 4 bases to trimming and J lost 5 bases; unmatched junction nucleotides: 4. The CDR3 sequence is 14 residues long. Germline V gene lookup returns CDR1 SGHRS and CDR2 YFSETQ. In DNA form, the CDR3 reads TGCGCCAGCAGCCACACAGGGGGCCAAAACATTCAGTACTTC. This translates into CASSHTGGQNIQYF. Complete variable domain (other parts from reference TRBV5-1 and TRBJ2-4): KAGVTQTPRYLIKTRGQQVTLSCSPISGHRSVSWYQQTPGQGLQFLFEYFSETQRNKGNFPGRFSGRQFSNSRSEMNVSTLELGDSALYLCASSHTGGQNIQYFGAGTRLSVL.

The chain carries TRBV4-1 and TRBJ1-2; D may be TRBD1 (5 bases). Per the germline V gene, CDR1 is MGHRA and CDR2 is YSYEKL. There are 15 residues in the CDR3. Trimming pared 1 base from V and 7 bases from J, leaving 16 bases between. The CDR3 bases are TGCGCCAGCAGCCAAGTTTCCGGGGACCTCCTTGGCTACACCTTC. Encoded protein: CASSQVSGDLLGYTF.

The chain couples TRBV10-2 to TRBJ1-5; D is unresolved. Germline V gene lookup returns CDR1 WSHSY and CDR2 SAAADI. V lost 9 bases and J 9 bases, leaving 3 bases between the germline ends. The CDR3 sequence is 8 residues long. CDR3 nucleotides: TGCGCCAGATTGCCCCAGCATTTT. This encodes CARLPQHF.

The DNA for the CDR3 is TGTGCCAGCAGTGGAGCCGGGACAGCCTCTGGAAACACCATATATTTT. It yields the protein CASSGAGTASGNTIYF. The chain recombines TRBV6-1 with TRBJ1-3; 7 nucleotides match TRBD1. The length of the CDR3 is 16 residues. Germline assignment: CDR1 MNHNS and CDR2 SASEGT. Unmatched junction bases numbered 6, after V lost 4 bases and J lost 0 bases.

The chain is built from TRBV2 and TRBJ1-5; D call uncertain. The length of the CDR3 is 14 residues. CDR1 SNHLY and CDR2 FYNNEI come from the germline V gene. V was trimmed by 4 bases and J by 0 bases, leaving 7 bases between them. DNA for the CDR3: TGTGCCAGCAGTGGGCCAGATAGCAATCAGCCCCAGCATTTT. Encoded protein: CASSGPDSNQPQHF.

The chain carries TRBV4-1 and TRBJ2-5, with D possibly being TRBD1 or TRBD2 (6 bases each). Trimming stripped 1 base from V and 7 bases from J, with 19 bases between. The CDR3 covers 16 residues. In germline, CDR1 is MGHRA, CDR2 YSYEKL. CDR3 sequence: CASSQGTAGTTGTQYF. The CDR3 DNA is TGCGCCAGCAGCCAAGGGACAGCGGGTACCACCGGGACCCAGTACTTC.

This clone has just one count. This chain joins TRBV7-9 and TRBJ2-7; D call uncertain. This CDR3 is built from 16 residues. With 2 bases removed from V and 0 bases from J, the gap between germline ends came to 14 bases. The germline CDR1 and CDR2 sequences are SEHNR and FQNEAQ (reference sequence). CDR3 nucleotide sequence: TGTGCCAGCAGCTTAATCCCCGCAGTGGCCTCCTACGAGCAGTACTTC. Encoded protein: CASSLIPAVASYEQYF.

The chain carries TRBV12-5 and TRBJ1-1, with D uncertain. This CDR3 is built from 14 residues. Between the trimmed V and J ends, which lost 5 bases and 6 bases, there was a span of 16 bases. Germline values: CDR1 LGHNT, CDR2 FRNRAP. DNA of the CDR3: TGTGCTAGTGGTCCCGGCGACGTGGTCTCTGAAGCTTTCTTT. Amino acids: CASGPGDVVSEAFF. The full variable domain, completed using reference TRBV12-5 and TRBJ1-1, is DARVTQTPRHKVTEMGQEVTMRCQPILGHNTVFWYRQTMMQGLELLAYFRNRAPLDDSGMPKDRFSAEMPDATLATLKIQPSEPRDSAVYFCASGPGDVVSEAFFGQGTRLTVV.

The rearrangement uses TRBV18 and TRBJ1-3; TRBD1 might be the D (5 bases). Germline CDR1 is KGHSH and CDR2 is LQKENI. The CDR3 is 15 amino acids. Trimming left V 4 bases short and J 1 base short, with 11 bases between. CDR3 sequence: CASSLSGDSGNTIYF. The CDR3 nucleotides read TGTGCCAGCTCACTTTCGGGGGATTCTGGAAACACCATATATTTT.

The chain recombines TRBV6-1 with TRBJ2-7, with D perhaps matching TRBD2 (5 bases). The length of the CDR3 is 17 residues. V was shortened by 1 base and J by 2 bases, with 18 bases between the two germline ends. The germline gives CDR1 MNHNS, CDR2 SASEGT. The CDR3 bases are TGTGCCAGCAGTGAAGGAAATTGGGAGCCACTGGCCTACGAGCAGTACTTC. Its translation is CASSEGNWEPLAYEQYF.

The chain uses TRBV29-1 and TRBJ2-4; D remains unclear. Germline assignment: CDR1 SQVTM and CDR2 ANQGSEA. V lost 1 base to trimming and J lost 3 bases, with 7 bases between them. The CDR3 spans 13 residues. In DNA, the CDR3 is TGCAGCGTTGAAGGGGTTGGCAAAAACATTCAGTACTTC. It is translated as CSVEGVGKNIQYF.

V and J are TRBV27 and TRBJ2-3; TRBD2 agrees at 13 bases. The CDR3 runs 17 residues. CDR1 and CDR2 (germline): MNHEY, SMNVEV (reference sequence). Trimming took 5 bases from V and 6 from J; bases not matched to a gene: 11. CDR3 amino acids: CASSPPGLAGPRDTQYF. The CDR3, as DNA: TGTGCCAGCAGTCCCCCGGGACTAGCGGGACCTCGGGATACGCAGTATTTT.

This chain links TRBV27 with TRBJ2-2; D uncertain. V was clipped by 1 base and J by 4 bases, with 4 bases between them. The germline V gene has CDR1 MNHEY and CDR2 SMNVEV (reference sequence). The length of the CDR3 is 13 residues. This CDR3 reads CASSLYGTGELFF. CDR3 sequence (DNA): TGTGCCAGCAGTTTATACGGCACCGGGGAGCTGTTTTTT.

The V and J genes are TRBV7-3 and TRBJ2-2; TRBD1 might be the D (5 bases). CDR1 and CDR2 from the germline V gene are SGHTA and FQGTGA. CDR3 length equals 15 residues. V dropped 5 bases and J dropped 6 bases, with 16 bases sitting between them. CDR3 in amino acids: CASSPWQGHPGELFF. In DNA form, the CDR3 reads TGTGCCAGCAGCCCATGGCAGGGCCATCCCGGGGAGCTGTTTTTT.

This clone showed up just a few times. This chain joins TRBV4-1 and TRBJ1-1; D gene uncertain. Germline V gene lookup returns CDR1 MGHRA and CDR2 YSYEKL. V was clipped by 3 bases and J by 0 bases, with 11 bases between them. CDR3 length: 15 residues. The chain's CDR3 is CASSHGTHMNTEAFF. The CDR3 DNA follows: TGCGCCAGCAGCCATGGAACTCACATGAACACTGAAGCTTTCTTT.